This T cell receptor (beta chain) was captured by sequencing in a study of stem cell transplantation in POMP-related autoinflammatory disease. Study-wide results and caveats: Unique TRB V-J gene pairings were limited in number in patients with PRAID. In patients with PRAID, every analyzed T-cell subset tended to show lower diversity and higher clonality.

Concerning this clone itself: The antigen is not known.

The table came from immunoSEQ multiplex PCR; TCRdb's copy has only in-frame clones and leaves some out. The profile shows under 11,000 clones, around 84% of them singletons. The sample in question was CD8+ T cells from PBMCs, obtained before stem cell transplantation. This sequence originates from a human donor with POMP-related autoinflammation and immune dysregulation (PRAID).

CDR3 DNA sequence: TGTGCCAGTAGTATTGGTCTAGCGGGGACGGCGCCGAAGTTCTTC. This codes for CASSIGLAGTAPKFF. V is TRBV19 and J is TRBJ2-1; 9 nucleotides align to TRBD2. The CDR3 is 15 amino acids. The germline gives CDR1 LNHDA, CDR2 SQIVND (reference sequence). J was trimmed by 14 bases and V by 3 bases; bases with no gene match: 14.